This TCR beta chain was sequenced in a study of control samples from healthy donors and cancer patients. V shed 5 bases and J shed 0 bases, with 16 bases lying between them. Germline assignment: CDR1 SGHAT and CDR2 FQNNGV. The CDR3 is 16 amino acids. The assay was immunoSEQ multiplex PCR, and TCRdb's table has in-frame clones only and misses some. The repertoire consists of 90,000 to 150,000 clones, with roughly nine tenths occurring once and the leading ten covering less than 9.5%. The TCR comes from a woman between 18 and 29 years old in good health. Material: blood. The chain employs TRBV11-2 and TRBJ1-1, with D possibly matching TRBD1 (5 bases). CDR3 protein: CASSPLMGRLNTEAFF. Written as DNA, the CDR3 is TGTGCCAGCAGCCCCTTGATGGGACGGTTGAACACTGAAGCTTTCTTT.